Listed below are T cell receptor beta chains from one sample, sequenced in a study of regulatory T cells in long-lasting Graves disease. TCRdb processed the multiplex PCR reads anew with MiXCR; each CDR3 protein has one entry. The data hold 400,000 to 450,000 distinct CDR3 sequences, with less than 25% observed a single time. Source: peripheral blood mononuclear cells (PBMCs), taken when the disease was refractory, from a patient treated with antithyroid drugs. Receptors originate from a female donor with Graves disease. Both conserved end residues are part of each CDR3. The order of the fields is D gene, V gene, J gene, clone size, CDR3 protein, CDR3 DNA. The D gene is left open where the match is weak. A clone size is listed for some rows: how often the clone was seen (once, few, many), or a class if it is expanded.

-	TRBV30	TRBJ2-2	-	CAWSVRVVAGMTGELFF	TGTGCCTGGAGTGTAAGGGTAGTGGCAGGGATGACCGGGGAGCTGTTTTTT
TRBD1	TRBV6-2/TRBV6-3	TRBJ1-1	once	CASSYTDRGKTEAFF	TGTGCCAGCAGTTACACGGACAGGGGGAAGACTGAAGCTTTCTTT
TRBD1	TRBV6-2/TRBV6-3	TRBJ2-2	-	CASQGAPTGELFF	TGTGCCAGCCAGGGGGCGCCCACCGGGGAGCTGTTTTTT
TRBD2	TRBV20-1	TRBJ2-5	many	CSARGLAIQETQYF	TGCAGTGCTAGAGGACTAGCGATCCAAGAGACCCAGTACTTC
-	TRBV27	TRBJ2-3	-	CASSLSIDSTGTDTQYF	TGTGCCAGCAGTTTGAGCATCGACTCGACCGGCACAGATACGCAGTATTTT
TRBD2	TRBV20-1	TRBJ2-4	many	CSARGAGENIQYF	TGCAGTGCTAGAGGAGCGGGAGAAAACATTCAGTACTTC
-	TRBV14	TRBJ1-1	-	CASSPGPSIEAFF	TGTGCCAGCAGCCCCGGACCGAGCATTGAGGCTTTCTTT
-	TRBV20-1	TRBJ2-1	-	CSPRTANEQFF	TGCAGCCCCCGCACTGCAAATGAGCAGTTCTTC
-	TRBV5-1	TRBJ2-2	-	CASSLVSRDNTGELSF	TGCGCCAGCAGCTTGGTTTCGCGGGATAACACCGGGGAGCTGTCTTTT
TRBD2	TRBV3-1	TRBJ2-7	-	CASSQGTGLAGGSYRYEQYF	TGTGCCAGCAGCCAAGGCACGGGACTAGCGGGGGGAAGCTATCGGTACGAGCAGTACTTC
TRBD1	TRBV27	TRBJ2-4	few	CASSSYLKFRDRGNIQYF	TGTGCCAGCAGTTCCTATCTAAAATTCCGGGACAGGGGAAACATTCAGTACTTC
-	TRBV30	TRBJ2-7	many	CAWSLGETYEQYF	TGTGCCTGGAGTCTCGGGGAGACCTACGAGCAGTACTTC
-	TRBV7-9	TRBJ1-1	-	CASSIEGLTEAFF	TGTGCCAGCAGCATCGAAGGGCTGACTGAAGCTTTCTTT
TRBD1	TRBV5-1	TRBJ2-7	-	CASRQGANEQYF	TGCGCCAGCCGACAGGGGGCGAACGAGCAGTACTTC
TRBD1	TRBV10-3	TRBJ2-5	few	CAITTGVRETQYF	TGTGCCATCACGACAGGGGTTCGGGAGACCCAGTACTTC
-	TRBV6-1	TRBJ2-7	many	CASSEFYRPDRRLPYEQYF	TGTGCCAGCAGTGAATTTTACAGGCCGGACCGGAGGTTACCCTACGAGCAGTACTTC
TRBD2	TRBV7-9	TRBJ2-7	-	CASSLSDFSGRVYEQYF	TGTGCCAGCAGCTTATCCGACTTTAGCGGGAGGGTATACGAGCAGTACTTC
TRBD2	TRBV6-4	TRBJ2-3	-	CASSPGLAGQDTQYF	TGTGCCAGCAGTCCGGGACTAGCGGGCCAAGATACGCAGTATTTT
TRBD1	TRBV28	TRBJ2-7	-	CASSLWTLGTGAHEQYF	TGTGCCAGCAGTTTATGGACCCTTGGGACAGGGGCCCACGAGCAGTACTTC
-	TRBV7-9	TRBJ1-5	few	CASSDATGSNQPQHF	TGTGCCAGCAGCGATGCCACAGGGAGCAATCAGCCCCAGCATTTT
-	TRBV28	TRBJ2-1	-	CASSAIYNEQFF	TGTGCCAGCAGTGCGATCTACAATGAGCAGTTCTTC
-	TRBV20-1	TRBJ1-2	-	CSARDLLVSDYGYTF	TGCAGTGCTAGAGATCTCCTGGTATCCGACTATGGCTACACCTTC
-	TRBV6-1	TRBJ2-2	many	CASSEAGGSGELFF	TGTGCCAGCAGTGAAGCAGGGGGTTCCGGGGAGCTGTTTTTT
-	TRBV19	TRBJ1-5	-	CASSMGTLGRNQPQHF	TGTGCCAGTAGTATGGGCACACTTGGGCGCAATCAGCCCCAGCATTTT
-	TRBV29-1	TRBJ1-2	few	CSVETGRKNYGYTF	TGCAGCGTTGAAACGGGGAGGAAGAACTATGGCTACACCTTC
-	TRBV20-1	TRBJ2-7	many	CSARVARYEQYF	TGCAGTGCCAGAGTGGCCCGCTACGAGCAGTACTTC
TRBD2	TRBV10-3	TRBJ2-7	-	CAISEHAGGSGEQYF	TGTGCCATCAGTGAGCACGCGGGAGGGTCGGGGGAGCAGTACTTC
-	TRBV5-6	TRBJ2-6	-	CASRTEHSGANVLTF	TGTGCCAGCCGGACAGAGCACTCTGGGGCCAACGTCCTGACTTTC
-	TRBV7-3	TRBJ1-2	-	CASSPDVNYGYTF	TGTGCCAGCAGCCCCGACGTAAACTATGGCTACACCTTC
-	TRBV3-1	TRBJ1-1	many	CASSHHGLGTEAFF	TGTGCCAGCAGCCATCACGGGTTGGGCACTGAAGCTTTCTTT
TRBD1	TRBV10-3	TRBJ1-1	many	CAIRDRKNTEAFF	TGTGCCATCAGGGACAGGAAGAACACTGAAGCTTTCTTT